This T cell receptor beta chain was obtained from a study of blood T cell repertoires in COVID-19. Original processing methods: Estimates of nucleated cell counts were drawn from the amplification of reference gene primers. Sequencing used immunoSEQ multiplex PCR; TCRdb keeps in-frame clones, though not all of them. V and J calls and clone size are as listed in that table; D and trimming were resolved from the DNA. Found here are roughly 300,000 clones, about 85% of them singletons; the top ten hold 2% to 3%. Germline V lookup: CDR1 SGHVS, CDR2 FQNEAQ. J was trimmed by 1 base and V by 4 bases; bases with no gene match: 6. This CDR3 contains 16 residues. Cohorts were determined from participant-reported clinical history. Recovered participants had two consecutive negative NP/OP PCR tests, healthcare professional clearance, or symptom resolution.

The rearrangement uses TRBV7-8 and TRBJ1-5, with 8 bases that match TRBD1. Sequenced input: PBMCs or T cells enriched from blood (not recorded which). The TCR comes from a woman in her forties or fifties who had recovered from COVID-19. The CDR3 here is CASSSRTGMSNQPQHF. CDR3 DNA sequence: TGTGCCAGCAGCTCCCGGACAGGGATGAGCAATCAGCCCCAGCATTTT.